A selection of T cell receptor beta chains follows, all from one sample in a study of OX40 agonist ivuxolimab in advanced cancers. The protocol was immunoSEQ multiplex PCR, while the TCRdb copy is restricted to in-frame clones and leaves out a portion. In the table there are 75,000 to 100,000 clones, around 86% of which are singletons. This specimen consisted of CD4+ or CD8+ T cells sorted from blood, obtained in a trial of the OX40 agonist ivuxolimab. These receptors all come from an adult with an advanced solid tumor such as melanoma, head and neck, liver or kidney cancer. Both conserved end residues are part of each CDR3. D genes are given only for firm matches. For some rows the clone size is stated as once, few or many, or as a class when expanded; others skip it.

clone size	V gene	J gene	D gene	CDR3 protein	CDR3 DNA
.	TRBV6-6	TRBJ1-2	.	CASSSVQKSLSGYTF	TGTGCCAGCAGTTCCGTGCAGAAGAGCTTGAGTGGCTACACCTTC
.	TRBV6-1	TRBJ2-7	.	CASSPRYEQYF	TGTGCCAGCAGTCCGAGGTACGAGCAGTACTTC
.	TRBV30	TRBJ1-2	.	CAFPRDSGYTF	TGTGCCTTCCCAAGGGATAGTGGCTACACCTTC
.	TRBV2	TRBJ2-1	.	CASSESPSFPNEQFF	TGTGCCAGCAGTGAAAGTCCGTCGTTTCCCAATGAGCAGTTCTTC
once	TRBV10-3	TRBJ1-2	TRBD1	CAISRTGDNYGYTF	TGTGCCATCAGTCGGACAGGTGATAACTATGGCTACACCTTC
.	TRBV5-5	TRBJ2-7	TRBD1	CASSPVVSPGTGGAEQYF	TGTGCCAGCAGCCCGGTTGTTTCCCCCGGGACAGGGGGTGCCGAGCAGTACTTC
.	TRBV5-4	TRBJ1-3	.	CASSLAGGSGNTIYF	TGTGCCAGCAGCTTGGCGGGGGGCTCTGGAAACACCATATATTTT
.	TRBV5-1	TRBJ2-3	.	CASSPQFQATQYF	TGCGCCAGCAGCCCCCAGTTTCAGGCGACACAGTATTTT
.	TRBV30	TRBJ1-3	.	CAWCKSSGNTIYF	TGTGCCTGGTGTAAAAGCTCTGGAAACACCATATATTTT
.	TRBV10-3	TRBJ2-7	.	CAISGQEAYEQYF	TGTGCCATCAGTGGTCAAGAGGCCTACGAGCAGTACTTC
once	TRBV5-1	TRBJ2-7	TRBD1	CASSGTGGSLEQYF	TGCGCCAGCAGCGGGACAGGGGGCTCCCTCGAGCAGTACTTC
.	TRBV7-9	TRBJ2-3	TRBD2	CASSRAGGSTDTQYF	TGTGCCAGCAGCCGAGCGGGGGGAAGCACAGATACGCAGTATTTT
.	TRBV6-1	TRBJ1-2	.	CASSLIGGAEDGYTF	TGTGCCAGCAGCCTCATTGGGGGGGCAGAAGATGGCTACACCTTC
.	TRBV5-1	TRBJ2-2	TRBD1	CASNSGQHTGELFF	TGCGCCAGCAATTCGGGACAGCACACCGGGGAGCTGTTTTTT
.	TRBV9	TRBJ2-3	TRBD1	CASTSGTGTDTQYF	TGTGCCAGCACCTCCGGGACAGGGACAGATACGCAGTATTTT
.	TRBV27	TRBJ1-2	.	CASSSGLGDYGYTF	TGTGCCAGCAGTTCGGGTCTCGGGGACTATGGCTACACCTTC
once	TRBV6-1	TRBJ2-7	.	CAISESDGKQYF	TGTGCCATCAGTGAGTCGGATGGGAAGCAGTACTTC
.	TRBV5-1	TRBJ1-5	.	CASSPGATGGQPQHF	TGCGCCAGCAGCCCAGGGGCGACAGGAGGTCAGCCCCAGCATTTT
.	TRBV20-1	TRBJ2-5	.	CSAGDMETQYF	TGCAGTGCGGGGGACATGGAGACCCAGTACTTC